These 19 T cell receptor beta chains were sequenced from one sample in a study of blood T cell repertoires in COVID-19. The protocol was immunoSEQ multiplex PCR, while the TCRdb copy is restricted to in-frame clones and leaves out a portion. The repertoire has about 280,000 clones, about nine tenths of them found once; the top ten carry 2% to 2.5%. Sequencing was carried out using peripheral blood. The receptors stem from a man aged 45-65 years with acute or convalescent COVID-19.

V usage is TRBV12-3 or TRBV12-4 and J usage is TRBJ2-1, with D maybe TRBD1 (6 bases). The CDR3 runs to 12 residues. Trimming cost V 3 bases and J 12 bases, with 12 bases left between them. CDR3 coding DNA: TGTGCCAGCAGTTTCCAGGGGTCGGTGCAGTTCTTC. Its protein product is CASSFQGSVQFF.

The V gene is TRBV10-3, the J gene TRBJ1-3; D unresolved. V gave up 0 bases and J gave up 0 bases, with 9 bases separating them. CDR3 length equals 16 residues. Germline lookup yields CDR1 ENHRY and CDR2 SYGVKD. The chain's CDR3 is CAISESPTDSGNTIYF. Written as DNA, the CDR3 is TGTGCCATCAGTGAGTCGCCTACCGACTCTGGAAACACCATATATTTT.

About this clone itself: The same CDR3 arises from other DNA sequences in this sample as well. The CDR3 DNA reads TGTGCCAGCAGCCAAGTTGGGGGGAATCAGCCCCAGCATTTT. It specifies CASSQVGGNQPQHF. The rearrangement joins TRBV3-1 (or the pseudogene TRBV3-2) to TRBJ1-5, with D possibly being TRBD1 (5 bases). V lost 1 base to trimming and J lost 4 bases, with 8 bases between them. The CDR3 extends over 14 amino acids. Germline CDR1 and CDR2: LGHDT and YNNKEL (reference sequence).

The V gene is TRBV30, the J gene TRBJ2-6; 8 bases agree with TRBD2. This CDR3 is built from 15 residues. The V and J ends lost 3 bases and 3 bases, in that order; junction bases with no gene match: 4. Germline values: CDR1 GTSNPN, CDR2 SVGIG (reference sequence). The CDR3 reads CAWRTGLGGANVLTF. Here the CDR3 DNA reads TGTGCCTGGAGAACGGGACTAGGTGGGGCCAACGTCCTGACTTTC.

This chain joins TRBV7-9 and TRBJ1-3; 8 bases are shared with TRBD1. Germline V gene data show CDR1 as SEHNR and CDR2 as FQNEAQ (reference sequence). This CDR3 is built from 17 residues. V lost 3 bases, J lost 0 bases, and 7 bases stayed unmatched. DNA of the CDR3: TGTGCCAGCAGCTTGGGGACAGGTCCAAGCTCTGGAAACACCATATATTTT. It specifies CASSLGTGPSSGNTIYF.

The chain is built from TRBV6-6 and TRBJ1-6, with 9 nucleotides matching TRBD1. CDR1 and CDR2 (germline): MNHNY, SVGAGI (reference sequence). The CDR3 extends over 15 amino acids. V was pared by 7 bases and J by 6 bases, with 7 bases of the junction left unmatched. The CDR3 here is CASILPGQGNSPLHF. Written as DNA, the CDR3 is TGTGCCAGCATCCTACCGGGACAGGGTAATTCACCCCTCCACTTT.

To note about this clone: Other DNA sequences of this sample code for an identical CDR3. The V and J genes are TRBV5-1 and TRBJ2-5; TRBD1 matches at 7 bases. Trimming at V came to 0 bases and at J to 5 bases, leaving 4 bases not matched to a gene. The CDR3 totals 14 residues. Germline V gene sequence: CDR1 SGHRS, CDR2 YFSETQ. CDR3 DNA sequence: TGCGCCAGCAGCTTGGACAGGGGTGGGGAGACCCAGTACTTC. Protein product: CASSLDRGGETQYF.

The rearrangement links TRBV3-1 (or the pseudogene TRBV3-2) to TRBJ2-7; 9 bases align to TRBD2. Germline CDR1 LGHDT, CDR2 YNNKEL (reference sequence). CDR3 size: 15 residues. V shed 1 base, J shed 2 bases, and the junction held 3 bases outside the gene matches. The CDR3 spells CASSQVGGGAYEQYF. In DNA form, the CDR3 reads TGTGCCAGCAGCCAAGTAGGCGGGGGGGCCTACGAGCAGTACTTC.

Only one count was recorded for this clone. The V gene is TRBV24-1, the J gene TRBJ2-1; 8 bases fit TRBD2. The trim removed 9 bases at V and 8 bases at J, leaving 5 bases unmatched. This CDR3 region has 12 residues. Germline CDR1 and CDR2: KGHDR and SFDVKD. CDR3 sequence (DNA): TGTGCCACCTCGGGGGGGCTCGATGAGCAGTTCTTC. Protein sequence: CATSGGLDEQFF.

The chain links TRBV7-2 to TRBJ1-6; possible D gene TRBD1, 6 bases. This CDR3 has 13 residues. CDR1 and CDR2 (germline): SGHTA, FQGNSA. V lost 7 bases, J lost 13 bases, and 17 bases lay in between. The CDR3 DNA is TGTGCCAGCATGGACAGCGCGCCGGGGCCCCTCCACTTT. Translated: CASMDSAPGPLHF.

The chain uses TRBV10-3 and TRBJ2-3, with D possibly being TRBD2 (6 bases). The CDR3 is made up of 14 amino acids. The V gene lost 10 bases and the J gene lost 6 bases, with 20 bases spanning the gap. Germline CDR1 ENHRY, CDR2 SYGVKD. The CDR3 nucleotides read TGTGCCACAATGACCCTGGGGACTCCCGATACGCAGTATTTT. Its protein product is CATMTLGTPDTQYF.

The chain carries TRBV2 and TRBJ1-2; 7 nucleotides line up with TRBD1. The germline V gene has CDR1 SNHLY and CDR2 FYNNEI. The CDR3 is 15 residues long. Trimming removed 4 bases from V and 4 bases from J; junction bases left unmatched: 9. The CDR3 DNA follows: TGTGCCAGCAGTGGTATGACAGGGAGAGGCTATGGCTACACCTTC. Translating it yields CASSGMTGRGYGYTF.

The rearrangement links TRBV19 to TRBJ2-5, with 8 bases that match TRBD2. Per germline, CDR1 LNHDA and CDR2 SQIVND (reference sequence). The V segment lost 3 bases and the J segment 3 bases; nucleotides outside the gene matches: 3. This CDR3 region has 14 residues. This CDR3 reads CASSMGTSKETQYF. CDR3 nucleotides: TGTGCCAGTAGTATGGGGACTAGTAAAGAGACCCAGTACTTC.

The CDR3 reads CASRRDSPYRETQYF. For the CDR3, the DNA is TGTGCCAGCAGGAGGGACTCTCCATATCGAGAGACCCAGTACTTC. The J gene is TRBJ2-5, the V gene TRBV2; TRBD2 is a possible D gene (6 bases). In germline, CDR1 is SNHLY, CDR2 FYNNEI. This CDR3 comprises 15 residues. V lost 6 bases and J 4 bases, leaving 18 bases between the germline ends.

This chain connects TRBV19 to TRBJ1-1, with a weak D call TRBD1 (6 bases). The germline CDR1 and CDR2 sequences are LNHDA and SQIVND (reference sequence). CDR3 length: 15 residues. V lost 5 bases to trimming and J lost 2 bases, with 15 bases between them. CDR3 residues: CASSPRQASNTEAFF. Here the CDR3 DNA reads TGTGCCAGTAGTCCTCGACAGGCCTCTAACACTGAAGCTTTCTTT.

The V and J genes are TRBV9 and TRBJ1-1, with D perhaps matching TRBD1 (5 bases). V gave up 2 bases and J gave up 4 bases, with 12 bases separating them. Germline loops: CDR1 SGDLS, CDR2 YYNGEE. The CDR3 is 14 amino acids. CDR3 protein: CASSVGGVSTEAFF. CDR3 coding DNA: TGTGCCAGCAGCGTTGGAGGGGTGTCCACTGAAGCTTTCTTT.

The chain links TRBV29-1 to TRBJ1-4; 8 nucleotides line up with TRBD1. The CDR3 has 13 residues. Germline V lookup: CDR1 SQVTM, CDR2 ANQGSEA. The V gene end was trimmed by 6 bases and the J gene end by 8 bases; junction bases not matched to a gene: 8. CDR3: CSVRGTGREKLFF. CDR3 nucleotides: TGCAGCGTGCGCGGGACAGGTCGCGAAAAACTGTTTTTT.

The rearrangement joins TRBV10-3 to TRBJ1-2; the D is unclear. Trimming stripped 10 bases from V and 2 bases from J, with 17 bases between. Looked up from germline, CDR1 is ENHRY and CDR2 is SYGVKD. The CDR3 extends over 14 amino acids. The CDR3 spells CATSDGSANYGYTF. The CDR3 DNA reads as TGTGCCACCTCGGATGGGTCAGCGAACTATGGCTACACCTTC.

The CDR3 DNA reads TGTGCCATCAGTGACCGGGACAGTTATAATTCACCCCTCCACTTT. As protein: CAISDRDSYNSPLHF. This chain uses TRBV10-3 with TRBJ1-6; TRBD1 matches at 7 bases. V was clipped by 3 bases and J by 4 bases; unmatched bases: 3. Germline V gives CDR1 ENHRY, CDR2 SYGVKD. The CDR3 runs to 15 residues.